The 25 T cell receptor beta chains below were found in one sample sequenced in a study of beta chain features in type 1 diabetes. The entirety of the isolated RNA underwent reverse transcription, so expressed TCRB transcripts were sequenced. The table came from immunoSEQ multiplex PCR; TCRdb's copy has only in-frame clones and leaves some out. This sample carries approximately 200,000 clones, more than 9% of them seen once, and the ten largest clones take around 0.031%. The sequencing input was naive CD4+ T cells from blood. Receptors originate from a young woman in good health.

Only a few counts were recorded for this clone. The chain combines TRBV11-1 with TRBJ2-1, with a weak D call TRBD1 (6 bases). The CDR3 is 15 amino acids. V lost 5 bases to trimming and J lost 4 bases, with 15 bases between them. The germline CDR1 and CDR2 sequences are SGHAT and FQDESV (reference sequence). The CDR3 spells CASSRTVTLYNEQFF. The CDR3 DNA reads TGTGCCAGCAGCCGGACAGTGACACTTTACAATGAGCAGTTCTTC.

This clone showed up just a few times. The V call is TRBV10-3, the J call TRBJ2-1; 12 bases line up with TRBD2. Germline V gene sequence: CDR1 ENHRY, CDR2 SYGVKD. Trimming at V came to 6 bases and at J to 1 base, leaving 4 bases not matched to a gene. The CDR3 sequence is 16 residues long. The CDR3 DNA follows: TGTGCCATCAGCCCTGGACTAGCGGGATCCTACAATGAGCAGTTCTTC. Translation gives CAISPGLAGSYNEQFF.

This chain joins TRBV27 and TRBJ1-2; D uncertain. There are 14 residues in the CDR3. V was trimmed by 4 bases and J by 4 bases, leaving 13 bases between them. CDR1 and CDR2 from the germline V gene are MNHEY and SMNVEV (reference sequence). The CDR3 reads CASSSGLRGYGYTF. The CDR3 DNA is TGTGCCAGCAGTTCCGGACTTCGGGGCTATGGCTACACCTTC.

This clone occurred a few times. The rearrangement joins TRBV19 to TRBJ1-2; D is uncertain. With 3 bases removed from V and 4 bases from J, the gap between germline ends came to 6 bases. The germline V gene encodes CDR1 LNHDA and CDR2 SQIVND (reference sequence). The CDR3 has 12 amino acids. CDR3 DNA sequence: TGTGCCAGTAGTATTCGGGGCTATGGCTACACCTTC. This gives the protein CASSIRGYGYTF.

V usage is TRBV2 and J usage is TRBJ1-4, with no clear D. The V gene lost 1 base and the J gene lost 3 bases, with 9 bases spanning the gap. CDR1 and CDR2 (germline): SNHLY, FYNNEI. The CDR3 runs 15 residues. The CDR3 DNA follows: TGTGCCAGCAGTGAAGTCGAGGGCTCTAATGAAAAACTGTTTTTT. Translation: CASSEVEGSNEKLFF.

This clone was counted between two and nine times. The chain links TRBV7-8 to TRBJ2-1; 12 positions match TRBD2. Germline V gene data show CDR1 as SGHVS and CDR2 as FQNEAQ. J gave up 9 bases and V 5 bases, and 11 bases lay outside the gene matches. The CDR3 is 16 residues long. For the CDR3, the DNA is TGTGCCAGCAGCCAAGCGACTAGCGGGAGAGTGAGTGAGCAGTTCTTC. Its protein product is CASSQATSGRVSEQFF.

The chain employs TRBV10-1 and TRBJ2-7; weak D call: TRBD1 (6 bases). The CDR3 loop spans 14 amino acids. Trimming left V 6 bases short and J 5 bases short, with 17 bases between. Germline loops: CDR1 WNHNN, CDR2 SYGVQD (reference sequence). CDR3 DNA: TGCGCCAGCAGCAGGGGTCTAGCCCCCCACGAGCAGTACTTC. It codes for CASSRGLAPHEQYF.

The chain combines TRBV9 with TRBJ2-5; 8 bases are a match to TRBD2. CDR1 is SGDLS and CDR2 is YYNGEE in the germline V gene. Trimming took 0 bases from V and 6 from J; bases not matched to a gene: 7. The CDR3 loop spans 15 amino acids. CDR3 protein: CASSVGSGREKTQYF. DNA of the CDR3: TGTGCCAGCAGCGTAGGGAGCGGGAGAGAGAAGACCCAGTACTTC. The whole variable domain, filled in from reference TRBV9 and TRBJ2-5, reads DSGVTQTPKHLITATGQRVTLRCSPRSGDLSVYWYQQSLDQGLQFLIQYYNGEERAKGNILERFSAQQFPDLHSELNLSSLELGDSALYFCASSVGSGREKTQYFGPGTRLLVL.

This clone came up a few times. The chain joins TRBV6-1 to TRBJ2-1; weak D call: TRBD1 (5 bases). V lost 8 bases to trimming and J lost 2 bases, with 10 bases between them. The CDR3 contains 13 residues. Germline-derived CDR1 and CDR2 are MNHNS and SASEGT. The CDR3, as DNA: TGTGCCAGCCGGGCAGGGCCCTACAATGAGCAGTTCTTC. It specifies CASRAGPYNEQFF.

Only a few counts were recorded for this clone. This chain joins TRBV7-9 and TRBJ1-3, with TRBD1 matching over 7 bases. The CDR3 is 14 residues long. Trimming at V came to 5 bases and at J to 2 bases, leaving 3 bases not matched to a gene. Germline CDR1 and CDR2: SEHNR and FQNEAQ (reference sequence). CDR3: CASSSTGAGNTIYF. In DNA, the CDR3 is TGTGCCAGCAGCAGCACAGGGGCTGGAAACACCATATATTTT.

V and J are TRBV19 and TRBJ1-5; D not certain. V was shortened by 1 base and J by 1 base, with 8 bases between the two germline ends. Germline V gene sequence: CDR1 LNHDA, CDR2 SQIVND (reference sequence). This CDR3 is 15 amino acids long. CDR3 coding DNA: TGTGCCAGTAGTATAGCCCCCCAAAGCAATCAGCCCCAGCATTTT. Amino acid sequence: CASSIAPQSNQPQHF.

This clone has just a few counts. CDR3: CASSRQDRTYEQYF. The CDR3 nucleotides are TGCGCCAGCAGCCGACAGGACAGGACCTACGAGCAGTACTTC. The chain joins TRBV5-1 to TRBJ2-7; 7 nucleotides line up with TRBD1. CDR3 length equals 14 residues. V lost 4 bases, J lost 2 bases, and 6 bases stayed unmatched. In germline, CDR1 is SGHRS, CDR2 YFSETQ.

This clone has just a few counts. The CDR3 DNA follows: TGTGCCAGCAGCTTAGGCTACGTGGTCTCCTACAATGAGCAGTTCTTC. It yields the protein CASSLGYVVSYNEQFF. J is TRBJ2-1 and V is TRBV11-2; D not resolved. V was cut by 1 base and J by 0 bases, with 10 bases left in between. The CDR3 sequence is 16 residues long. Germline CDR1 is SGHAT and CDR2 is FQNNGV. Variable domain in full (rest from reference TRBV11-2 and TRBJ2-1): EAGVAQSPRYKIIEKRQSVAFWCNPISGHATLYWYQQILGQGPKLLIQFQNNGVVDDSQLPKDRFSAERLKGVDSTLKIQPAKLEDSAVYLCASSLGYVVSYNEQFFGPGTRLTVL.

As to this clone: The same CDR3 can be traced to other DNA sequences in this sample. This chain uses TRBV5-1 with TRBJ2-5; 7 bases align to TRBD1. Germline CDR1 SGHRS, CDR2 YFSETQ. This CDR3 has 14 amino acids. The J segment lost 2 bases and the V segment lost 0 bases, leaving 1 base of the junction unmatched. The CDR3 nucleotides are TGCGCCAGCAGCTTGGGACAGGGACAAGAGACCCAGTACTTC. This gives the protein CASSLGQGQETQYF. The whole variable domain, remainder taken from reference TRBV5-1 and TRBJ2-5, is KAGVTQTPRYLIKTRGQQVTLSCSPISGHRSVSWYQQTPGQGLQFLFEYFSETQRNKGNFPGRFSGRQFSNSRSEMNVSTLELGDSALYLCASSLGQGQETQYFGPGTRLLVL.

This chain uses TRBV4-2 with TRBJ2-3; 12 nucleotides agree with TRBD2. Germline V gene sequence: CDR1 LGHNA, CDR2 YNFKEQ. V trimming: 4 bases; J trimming: 2 bases; junction bases outside the gene matches: 7. CDR3 length: 17 residues. CDR3 amino acids: CASSPRTSGVDTDTQYF. CDR3 bases: TGTGCCAGCAGCCCCCGGACTAGCGGGGTTGACACAGATACGCAGTATTTT.

The V and J genes are TRBV5-1 and TRBJ1-2, with D possibly TRBD1 on 5 matching bases. Between the trimmed V and J ends, which lost 7 bases and 7 bases, there was a span of 14 bases. Germline assignment: CDR1 SGHRS and CDR2 YFSETQ. The CDR3 is made up of 12 amino acids. CDR3 nucleotides: TGCGCCAGCGGGGAGGGGCGCATTGGCTACACCTTC. Its translation: CASGEGRIGYTF. Complete variable domain (other parts from reference TRBV5-1 and TRBJ1-2): KAGVTQTPRYLIKTRGQQVTLSCSPISGHRSVSWYQQTPGQGLQFLFEYFSETQRNKGNFPGRFSGRQFSNSRSEMNVSTLELGDSALYLCASGEGRIGYTFGSGTRLTVV.

This clone was observed a handful of times. The rearrangement joins TRBV19 to TRBJ1-5; the D is unclear. The CDR3 loop spans 13 amino acids. Per the germline V gene, CDR1 is LNHDA and CDR2 is SQIVND (reference sequence). Trimming pared 5 bases from V and 8 bases from J, leaving 13 bases between. The CDR3 here is CASSLDTLEPQHF. The DNA of the CDR3 is TGTGCCAGTAGTCTCGACACCCTGGAGCCCCAGCATTTT.

A few counts support this clone. The chain joins TRBV7-2 to TRBJ1-5; maybe TRBD1 (5 bases). CDR3 length equals 16 residues. V lost 5 bases to trimming and J lost 1 base, with 15 bases between them. Germline V gives CDR1 SGHTA, CDR2 FQGNSA. The CDR3: CASSPDRWGSNQPQHF. The DNA of the CDR3 is TGTGCCAGCAGCCCTGACAGATGGGGAAGCAATCAGCCCCAGCATTTT.

This clone appeared a few times. The rearrangement uses TRBV28 and TRBJ2-1, with 10 nucleotides matching TRBD2. Germline-derived CDR1 and CDR2 are MDHEN and SYDVKM. With 6 bases clipped from V and 3 bases from J, the junction kept 5 bases outside the gene matches. This CDR3 region has 15 residues. Here the CDR3 reads CASRASGGLYNEQFF. The CDR3 nucleotides are TGTGCCAGCAGGGCTAGCGGGGGTCTCTACAATGAGCAGTTCTTC.

The chain has TRBV7-9 and TRBJ1-1, with unresolved D. In germline, CDR1 is SEHNR, CDR2 FQNEAQ (reference sequence). This CDR3 region has 15 residues. Trimming cost V 1 base and J 1 base, with 10 bases left between them. This CDR3 is CASSLERVGNTEAFF. The CDR3 nucleotides are TGTGCCAGCAGCTTAGAACGGGTCGGGAACACTGAAGCTTTCTTT.

The table lists this clone with a few counts. The chain employs TRBV2 and TRBJ1-6, with D possibly matching TRBD1 (5 bases). This CDR3 has 13 amino acids. V was cut by 9 bases and J by 6 bases, with 12 bases left in between. From germline, CDR1 is SNHLY and CDR2 FYNNEI. The CDR3 DNA sequence: TGTGCCAGTATGGTTCAGGGTAATTCACCCCTCCACTTT. Protein: CASMVQGNSPLHF.

This clone occurred a few times. The CDR3 nucleotides are TGTGCCAGCAGCGACCGTCGGACAGGGGGCAATCAGCCCCAGCATTTT. Its translation: CASSDRRTGGNQPQHF. The genes are TRBV2 and TRBJ1-5; 9 positions match TRBD1. Looked up from germline, CDR1 is SNHLY and CDR2 is FYNNEI. The V and J ends lost 6 bases and 2 bases, in that order; junction bases with no gene match: 8. This CDR3 has 16 amino acids. Full variable domain (outside the CDR3, taken from reference TRBV2 and TRBJ1-5): EPEVTQTPSHQVTQMGQEVILRCVPISNHLYFYWYRQILGQKVEFLVSFYNNEISEKSEIFDDQFSVERPDGSNFTLKIRSTKLEDSAMYFCASSDRRTGGNQPQHFGDGTRLSIL.

This clone appeared a few times. The chain carries TRBV5-4 and TRBJ2-3; D uncertain. CDR1 SGHNT and CDR2 YYREEE come from the germline V gene (reference sequence). Trimming left V 0 bases short and J 0 bases short, with 11 bases between. The CDR3 is 16 residues long. The CDR3 here is CASSLGILTSTDTQYF. CDR3 DNA sequence: TGTGCCAGCAGCTTGGGGATTCTGACTAGCACAGATACGCAGTATTTT.

The J gene is TRBJ2-7, the V gene TRBV6-5, with D unclear. Germline V gene lookup returns CDR1 MNHEY and CDR2 SVGAGI. V was pared by 8 bases and J by 6 bases, with 11 bases between. CDR3 length equals 11 residues. CDR3 sequence (DNA): TGTGCCAGCGCGAGGTGGCCCGAGCAGTACTTC. Protein sequence: CASARWPEQYF.

This clone was found a few times. Here the CDR3 DNA reads TGCGCCAGCAGTGAGGGGACATCTGAGCCACCCCTCCACTTT. Its protein is CASSEGTSEPPLHF. The genes are TRBV5-1 and TRBJ1-6; a weak D match, TRBD1 (6 bases). CDR1 is SGHRS and CDR2 is YFSETQ in the germline V gene. V lost 5 bases to trimming and J lost 11 bases, with 17 bases between them. CDR3 size: 14 residues.